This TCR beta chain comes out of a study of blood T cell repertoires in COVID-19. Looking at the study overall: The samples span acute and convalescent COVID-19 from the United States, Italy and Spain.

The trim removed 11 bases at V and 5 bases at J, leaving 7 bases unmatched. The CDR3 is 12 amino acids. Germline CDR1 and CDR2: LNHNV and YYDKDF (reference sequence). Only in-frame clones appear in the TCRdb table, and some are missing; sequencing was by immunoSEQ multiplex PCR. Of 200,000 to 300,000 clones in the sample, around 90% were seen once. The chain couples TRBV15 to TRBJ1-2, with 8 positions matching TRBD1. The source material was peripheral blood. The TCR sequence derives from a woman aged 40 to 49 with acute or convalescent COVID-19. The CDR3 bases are TGTGCCTCGACGCAGGGGGCTTATGGCTACACCTTC. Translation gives CASTQGAYGYTF.